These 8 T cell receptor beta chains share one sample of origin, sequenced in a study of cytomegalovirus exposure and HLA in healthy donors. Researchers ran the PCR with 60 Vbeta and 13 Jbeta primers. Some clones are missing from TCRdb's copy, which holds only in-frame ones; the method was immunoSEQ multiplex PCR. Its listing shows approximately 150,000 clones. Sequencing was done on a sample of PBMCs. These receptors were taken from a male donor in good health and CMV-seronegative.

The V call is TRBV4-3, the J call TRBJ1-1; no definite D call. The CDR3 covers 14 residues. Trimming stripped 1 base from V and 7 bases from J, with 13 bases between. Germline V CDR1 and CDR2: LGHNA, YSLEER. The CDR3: CASSQGTSGLEAFF. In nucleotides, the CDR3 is TGCGCCAGCAGCCAAGGTACCTCGGGTCTTGAAGCTTTCTTT.

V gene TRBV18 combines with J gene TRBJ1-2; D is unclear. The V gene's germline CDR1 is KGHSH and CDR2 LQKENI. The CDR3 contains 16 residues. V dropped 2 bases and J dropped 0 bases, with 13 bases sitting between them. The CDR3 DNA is TGTGCCAGCTCACCAATGAATCGAGGAGCTAACTATGGCTACACCTTC. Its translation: CASSPMNRGANYGYTF.

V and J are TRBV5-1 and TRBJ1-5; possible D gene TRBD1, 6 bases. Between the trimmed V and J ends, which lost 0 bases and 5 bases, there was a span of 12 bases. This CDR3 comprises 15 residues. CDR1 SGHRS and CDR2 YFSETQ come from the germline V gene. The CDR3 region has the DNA TGCGCCAGCAGCTTGGACGGGACACTAGATCAGCCCCAGCATTTT. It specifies CASSLDGTLDQPQHF.

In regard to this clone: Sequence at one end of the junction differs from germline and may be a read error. In nucleotides, the CDR3 is TGTGCTAGCAGCTTAGGGACAGCACAAGAGACCCAGTACTTC. This sequence encodes CASSLGTAQETQYF. This chain links TRBV7-7 with TRBJ2-5, with 7 bases that match TRBD1. The CDR3 length is 14 residues. Germline CDR1 SSHAT, CDR2 FNYEAQ (reference sequence).

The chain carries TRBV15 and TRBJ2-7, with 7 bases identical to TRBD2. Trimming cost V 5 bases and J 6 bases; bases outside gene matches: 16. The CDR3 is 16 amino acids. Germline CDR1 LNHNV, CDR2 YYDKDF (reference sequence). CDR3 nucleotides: TGTGCCACCAGCTCCCTCAATGGCGGGAGACGAGGCGAGCAGTACTTC. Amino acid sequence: CATSSLNGGRRGEQYF.

As DNA, the CDR3 is TGCGCCAGCAGCTTTCAAGCGGGAGGGAGTGAGCAGTACTTC. Amino acid sequence: CASSFQAGGSEQYF. This chain links TRBV5-1 with TRBJ2-7, with 10 bases aligning to TRBD2. In germline, CDR1 is SGHRS, CDR2 YFSETQ. The CDR3 is 14 amino acids. The V and J ends lost 2 bases and 7 bases, in that order; junction bases with no gene match: 6.

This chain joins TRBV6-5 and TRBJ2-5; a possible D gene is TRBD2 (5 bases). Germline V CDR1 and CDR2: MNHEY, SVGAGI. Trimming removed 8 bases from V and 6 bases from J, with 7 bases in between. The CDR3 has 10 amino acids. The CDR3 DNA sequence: TGTGCCAGCGGGGAGAAGACCCAGTACTTC. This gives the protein CASGEKTQYF.

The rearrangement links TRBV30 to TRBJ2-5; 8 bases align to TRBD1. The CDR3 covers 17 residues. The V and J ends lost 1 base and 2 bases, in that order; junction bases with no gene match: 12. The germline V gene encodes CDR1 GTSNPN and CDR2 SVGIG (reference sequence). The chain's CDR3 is CAWSGTGKVSGQETQYF. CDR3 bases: TGTGCCTGGAGTGGGACAGGGAAGGTTAGCGGTCAAGAGACCCAGTACTTC. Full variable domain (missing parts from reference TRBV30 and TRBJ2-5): SQTIHQWPATLVQPVGSPLSLECTVEGTSNPNLYWYRQAAGRGLQLLFYSVGIGQISSEVPQNLSASRPQDRQFILSSKKLLLSDSGFYLCAWSGTGKVSGQETQYFGPGTRLLVL.